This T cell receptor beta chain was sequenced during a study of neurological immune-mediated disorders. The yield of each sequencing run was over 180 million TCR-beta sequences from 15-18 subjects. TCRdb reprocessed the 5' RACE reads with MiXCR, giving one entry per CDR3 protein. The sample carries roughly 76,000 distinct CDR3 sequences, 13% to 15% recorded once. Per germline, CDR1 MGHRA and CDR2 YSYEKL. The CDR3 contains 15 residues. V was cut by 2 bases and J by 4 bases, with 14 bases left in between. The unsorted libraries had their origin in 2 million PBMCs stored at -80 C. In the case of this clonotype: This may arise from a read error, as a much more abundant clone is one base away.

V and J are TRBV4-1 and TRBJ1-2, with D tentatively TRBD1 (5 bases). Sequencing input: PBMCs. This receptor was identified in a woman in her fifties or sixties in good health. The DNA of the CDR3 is TGCGCCAGCAGCCAACCCTGGACAAGATTCTATGGCTACACCTTC. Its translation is CASSQPWTRFYGYTF.